One T cell receptor (beta chain) is described in this entry. What it recognizes is unknown. A much larger clone lies a single base off, so this may be a read error. These data come from a study of tumor-infiltrating lymphocytes in primary liver carcinoma. General study points: Tumors reached a significantly greater top-250-clone fraction than blood did (p = 0.039). It was tumor-adjacent and tumor-blood pairs that overlapped less than tumor region pairs did.

A constant-region primer served to make TCR beta cDNA from roughly 500 ng total RNA. ARM-PCR was slightly modified, and three nested multiplex PCR rounds with it gave rise to the TCR beta libraries. For 10 cycles apiece, the opening two PCR rounds ran with TRBV1-TRBV30 forward primers and a C-beta reverse primer. TCRdb re-called the multiplex PCR reads through MiXCR, storing one row per CDR3 protein. The profile shows over 100,000 distinct CDR3 sequences, around two thirds of them singletons. CDR3 length equals 15 residues. CDR1 and CDR2 (germline): GTSNPN, SVGIG (reference sequence). Co-extracting RNA and DNA was done with about 20-33 mg of unsorted bulk tissue as input.

This receptor was taken from a woman aged 60-75 years with primary liver carcinoma and hepatitis B virus infection. This chain uses TRBV30 with TRBJ2-1, with 10 bases that match TRBD2. The sequenced material came from tumor-adjacent normal liver tissue. The CDR3 region is CAWCVGLAGAPRQFF. In DNA form, the CDR3 reads TGTGCCTGGTGTGTAGGGCTAGCGGGAGCCCCGCGGCAGTTCTTC.